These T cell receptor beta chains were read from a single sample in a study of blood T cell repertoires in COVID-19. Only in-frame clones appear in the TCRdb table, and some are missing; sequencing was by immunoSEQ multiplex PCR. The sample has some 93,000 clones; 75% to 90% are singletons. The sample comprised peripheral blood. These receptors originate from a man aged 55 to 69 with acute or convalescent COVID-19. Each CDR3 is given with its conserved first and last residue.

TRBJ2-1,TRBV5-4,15,CASSPGERPDNEQFF
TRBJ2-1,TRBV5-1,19,CASSRIPSALRSSYNEQFF
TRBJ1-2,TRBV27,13,CASSFQPGGGYTF
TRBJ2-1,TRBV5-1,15,CASSLWRGAYNEQFF
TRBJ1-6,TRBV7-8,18,CASSLSGDRGFYNSPLHF
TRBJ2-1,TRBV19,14,CASHKTSGDNEQFF
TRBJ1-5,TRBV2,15,CASEFYPGSNQPQHF
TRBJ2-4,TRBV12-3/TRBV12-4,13,CASSLRLRGIQYF
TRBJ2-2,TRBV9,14,CASSHDRNTGELFF
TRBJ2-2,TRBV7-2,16,CASSASPGLATGELFF
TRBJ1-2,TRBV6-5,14,CASSFQGGSYGYTF
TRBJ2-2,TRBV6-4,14,CASSDSQGPGELFF
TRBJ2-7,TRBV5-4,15,CASSLRTGGSYEQYF
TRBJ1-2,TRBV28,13,CAISGQRYYGYTF
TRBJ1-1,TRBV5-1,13,CASSGAVNTEAFF
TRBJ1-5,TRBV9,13,CASSVGVEQPQHF
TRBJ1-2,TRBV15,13,CATSTSPLAGYTF